This entry is about one TCR beta chain. The germline V gene has CDR1 SGDLS and CDR2 YYNGEE. The CDR3 contains 16 residues. V was pared by 1 base and J by 2 bases, with 14 bases between. This record belongs to a study of blood T cells in healthy people across ages. Together with a sample-barcoded 5' primer, a J-beta primer mix was included in a second PCR lasting about 7 to 11 cycles. TCRdb itself ran the 5' RACE reads through MiXCR, one entry per CDR3 protein. Among some 550,000 distinct CDR3 sequences listed, roughly 48% were seen once. The chain has TRBV9 and TRBJ2-3, with D uncertain. Sequenced sample: blood. The clonotype originates from a man older than 75 in good health. CDR3 residues: CASSVNSVQYTDTQYF. For the CDR3, the DNA is TGTGCCAGCAGCGTAAACTCCGTTCAATACACAGATACGCAGTATTTT.